This TCR beta chain was identified during a study of blood T cell repertoires in COVID-19. Profiled with immunoSEQ multiplex PCR; TCRdb holds only in-frame clones, not every one. This sample yields under 100,000 clones, of which 89% are seen a single time; about 3.7% belongs to the top ten. Looked up from germline, CDR1 is LGHDT and CDR2 is YNNKEL (reference sequence). This CDR3 has 16 residues. Trimming at V came to 0 bases and at J to 6 bases, leaving 7 bases not matched to a gene. Sequencing input: peripheral blood. This receptor was identified in a woman in her sixties or seventies with acute or convalescent COVID-19. The rearrangement joins TRBV3-1 (or the pseudogene TRBV3-2) to TRBJ1-5; 8 bases are a match to TRBD1. The CDR3 sequence is CASSQEYTGGGQPQHF. As DNA, the CDR3 is TGTGCCAGCAGCCAAGAATACACAGGGGGTGGTCAGCCCCAGCATTTT.